The clone carrying this T cell receptor beta chain showed up just a few times. Researchers took RNA transcripts and amplified the TCR beta CDR3 regions from them. The primer set for the first-round RT-PCR of the TCR CDR3 was HTBI. TCRdb fed the multiplex PCR reads into MiXCR, producing one record per CDR3 protein. The data show 560,000 or so distinct CDR3 sequences, around 46% seen once. The record originates from a study of T cells in Graves' hyperthyroidism and ophthalmopathy. V lost 5 bases and J 9 bases, leaving 16 bases between the germline ends. The CDR3 sequence is 13 residues long. The V gene's germline CDR1 is LNHDA and CDR2 SQIVND (reference sequence).

This TCR came from a woman aged 18-35 years with Graves' hyperthyroidism. Sequences were obtained from peripheral blood or thyroid tissue (not recorded which). The chain has TRBV19 and TRBJ1-2; tentative D call: TRBD1 (5 bases). For the CDR3, the DNA is TGTGCCAGTAGTTCAAGTGGGGCGTTTAGCTACACCTTC. It encodes CASSSSGAFSYTF.